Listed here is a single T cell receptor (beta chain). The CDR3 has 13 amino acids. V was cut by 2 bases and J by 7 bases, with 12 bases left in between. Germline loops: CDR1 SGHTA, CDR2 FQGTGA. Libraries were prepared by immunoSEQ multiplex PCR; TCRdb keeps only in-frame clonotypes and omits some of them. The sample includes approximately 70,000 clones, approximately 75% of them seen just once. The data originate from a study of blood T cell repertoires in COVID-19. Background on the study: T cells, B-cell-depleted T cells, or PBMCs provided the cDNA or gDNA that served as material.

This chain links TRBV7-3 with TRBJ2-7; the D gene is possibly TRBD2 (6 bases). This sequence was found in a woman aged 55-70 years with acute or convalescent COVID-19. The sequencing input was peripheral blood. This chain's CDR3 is CASSLYGTGEQYF. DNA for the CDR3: TGTGCCAGCAGCTTATACGGGACTGGGGAGCAGTACTTC. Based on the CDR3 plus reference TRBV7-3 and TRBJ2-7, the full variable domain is GAGVSQTPSNKVTEKGKYVELRCDPISGHTALYWYRQSLGQGPEFLIYFQGTGAADDSGLPNDRFFAVRPEGSVSTLKIQRTERGDSAVYLCASSLYGTGEQYFGPGTRLTVT.